Reported below is one TCR beta chain. As yet, its antigen is unknown. TCRdb re-called the 5' RACE reads and gives one entry per CDR3 protein, without DNA. Its listing shows 250,000 or so distinct CDR3 sequences. This CDR3 has 16 amino acids. The germline CDR1 and CDR2 sequences are SGDLS and YYNGEE. This entry belongs to a study of T cells expressing NK-cell markers. Study-level information: Cells sorted as CD3+CD56+NKG2C+, CD3+CD56+NKG2C- and CD3+CD56-NKG2C+ T cells supplied the TCR beta repertoires. Sequenced donors, eight in total, included seven who were HCMV-seropositive and one who was seronegative.

Notes on the study in general: The dominant NKG2C+ clonotypes represented about 1.0-7.0% of CD8+ T cells in six or seven donors.

The chain uses TRBV9 and TRBJ2-1; TCRdb names TRBD1, which stays unverified in the absence of DNA. This clonotype was sampled from a woman aged 18 to 75 in good health. The sample comprised blood T cells: a sorted CD56 or NKG2C T cell subset, CD4+ or CD8+ T cells, or bulk PBMC T cells (not recorded which). The CDR3 here is CASSVVEGAAYNEQFF. Together with reference TRBV9 and TRBJ2-1, the CDR3 gives the full variable domain: DSGVTQTPKHLITATGQRVTLRCSPRSGDLSVYWYQQSLDQGLQFLIQYYNGEERAKGNILERFSAQQFPDLHSELNLSSLELGDSALYFCASSVVEGAAYNEQFFGPGTRLTVL.